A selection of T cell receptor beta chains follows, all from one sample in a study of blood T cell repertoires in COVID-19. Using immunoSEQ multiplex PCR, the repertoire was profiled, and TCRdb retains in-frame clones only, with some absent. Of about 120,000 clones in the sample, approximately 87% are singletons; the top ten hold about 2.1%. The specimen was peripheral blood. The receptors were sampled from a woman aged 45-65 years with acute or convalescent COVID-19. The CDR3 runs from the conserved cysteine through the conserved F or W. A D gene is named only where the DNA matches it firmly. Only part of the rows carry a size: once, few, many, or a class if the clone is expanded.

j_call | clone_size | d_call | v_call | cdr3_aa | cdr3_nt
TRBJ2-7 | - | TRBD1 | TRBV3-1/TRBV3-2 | CASSQGGQGSYEQYF | TGTGCCAGCAGCCAAGGGGGACAGGGATCCTACGAGCAGTACTTC
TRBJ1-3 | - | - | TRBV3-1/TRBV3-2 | CASSPSQSSGNTIYF | TGTGCCAGCAGCCCTTCACAGAGCTCTGGAAACACCATATATTTT
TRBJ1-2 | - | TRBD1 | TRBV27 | CASSPWTGRRLYGYTF | TGTGCCAGCAGTCCGTGGACAGGCCGTAGACTCTATGGCTACACCTTC
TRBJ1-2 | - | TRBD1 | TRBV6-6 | CASRTGTALLGGYTF | TGTGCCAGCAGAACCGGGACAGCGTTATTAGGAGGCTACACCTTC
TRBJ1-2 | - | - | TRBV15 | CATSRATADTNYGYTF | TGTGCCACCAGCAGGGCGACAGCCGATACTAACTATGGCTACACCTTC
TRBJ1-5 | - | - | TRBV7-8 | CASSLTGNGNQPQHF | TGTGCCAGCAGCTTAACAGGGAATGGGAATCAGCCCCAGCATTTT
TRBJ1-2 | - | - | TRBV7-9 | CASSLGRAGTKENYGYTF | TGTGCCAGCAGCTTAGGAAGAGCCGGGACAAAAGAGAACTATGGCTACACCTTC
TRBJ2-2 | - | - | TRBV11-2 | CASSPVATGELFF | TGTGCCAGCAGCCCGGTTGCCACCGGGGAGCTGTTTTTT
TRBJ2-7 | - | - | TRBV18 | CASSPPADKYEQYF | TGTGCCAGCTCACCACCCGCAGACAAATACGAGCAGTACTTC
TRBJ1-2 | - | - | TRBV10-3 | CAISDRHEDYGHTF | TGTGCCATCAGTGACCGCCATGAGGACTATGGGCACACCTTC
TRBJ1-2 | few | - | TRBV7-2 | CASSSRDPAPYGYTF | TGTGCCAGCAGCTCCCGGGATCCAGCCCCTTATGGCTACACCTTC
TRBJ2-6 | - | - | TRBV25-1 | CATAMSSSGANVLTF | TGTGCCACCGCGATGAGTTCCTCTGGGGCCAACGTCCTGACTTTC
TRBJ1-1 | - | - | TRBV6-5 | CASTPRVDTEAFF | TGTGCCAGCACCCCACGGGTCGATACTGAAGCTTTCTTT
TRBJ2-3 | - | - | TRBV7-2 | CASSPPMEATDTQYF | TGTGCCAGCAGCCCCCCCATGGAGGCAACAGATACGCAGTATTTT
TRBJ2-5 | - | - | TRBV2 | CASSSALSGTQYF | TGTGCCAGCAGCTCTGCCCTATCGGGGACCCAGTACTTC
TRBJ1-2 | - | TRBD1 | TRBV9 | CASSVGGQGAHYGYTF | TGTGCCAGCAGCGTAGGGGGACAGGGTGCTCACTATGGCTACACCTTC
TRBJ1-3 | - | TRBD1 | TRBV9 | CASSATGAGNTIYF | TGTGCCAGCAGCGCGACAGGGGCTGGAAACACCATATATTTT
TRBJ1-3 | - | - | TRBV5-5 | CASSSRQVPGNTIYF | TGTGCCAGCAGCTCTCGACAGGTTCCAGGAAACACCATATATTTT
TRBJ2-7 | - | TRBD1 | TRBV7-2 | CASSWGQGPYEQYF | TGTGCCAGCAGCTGGGGACAGGGGCCCTACGAGCAGTACTTC
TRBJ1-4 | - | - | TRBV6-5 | CASRTTGSVGEKLFF | TGTGCCAGCAGAACGACAGGTTCGGTTGGTGAAAAACTGTTTTTT
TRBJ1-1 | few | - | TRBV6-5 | CASNGQMMNTEAFF | TGTGCCAGCAATGGGCAGATGATGAACACTGAAGCTTTCTTT
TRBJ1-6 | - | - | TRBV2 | CASSVGQVNSYNSPLHF | TGTGCCAGCAGTGTGGGTCAGGTCAACTCCTATAATTCACCCCTCCACTTT
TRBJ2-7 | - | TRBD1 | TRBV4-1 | CASSQLPGQGSEQYF | TGCGCCAGCAGCCAACTACCGGGACAGGGGAGCGAGCAGTACTTC
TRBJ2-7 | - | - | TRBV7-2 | CASSFNSGAGYEQYF | TGTGCCAGCAGCTTCAACTCAGGGGCGGGCTACGAGCAGTACTTC
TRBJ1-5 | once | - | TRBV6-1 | CASSEDRDQPQHF | TGTGCCAGCAGTGAAGACAGGGATCAGCCCCAGCATTTT
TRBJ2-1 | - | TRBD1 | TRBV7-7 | CASSREGAPGNEQFF | TGTGCCAGCAGCCGAGAGGGGGCGCCGGGCAATGAGCAGTTCTTC
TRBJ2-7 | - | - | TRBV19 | CASTPGDSIYEQYF | TGTGCCAGTACGCCGGGGGACTCTATATACGAGCAGTACTTC